This T cell receptor (beta chain) was found in a study of cytomegalovirus exposure and HLA in healthy donors. The CDR3 is 15 amino acids. In germline, CDR1 is SGHRS, CDR2 YFSETQ. V shed 1 base and J 2 bases; nucleotides not matched to a gene: 3. About this clone: Antigen unknown.

Whole-study findings and limits: Excluded were some V segments that proved indistinguishable, including TRBV6-2 and TRBV6-3. The study assumed roughly uniform donor sequencing depth for presence/absence analyses. A missense DCLRE1C variant was associated with V- and J-gene trimming of TCR beta chains in a later analysis, and an independent cohort replicated the association.

PCR employed 60 Vbeta and 13 Jbeta primers. Some clones are missing from TCRdb's copy, which holds only in-frame ones; the method was immunoSEQ multiplex PCR. Seen here are under 150,000 clones, 79% observed once, and the top ten hold around 4.5%. The TCR originated in a man in his thirties or forties in good health and CMV-seropositive. The rearrangement links TRBV5-1 to TRBJ2-5; 9 positions match TRBD1. Sequenced material: PBMCs. The CDR3 sequence: CASSLSGQGQETQYF. CDR3 sequence (DNA): TGCGCCAGCAGCTTGTCGGGACAGGGTCAAGAGACCCAGTACTTC.